What follows are 15 T cell receptor beta chains derived from one specimen sequenced in a study of CD8+ T cells in alopecia areata. Sequencing used cDNA as its template, made by extracting RNA and reverse transcribing it. Repertoires were generated with immunoSEQ multiplex PCR, while TCRdb's copy carries only in-frame clones and drops some. The profile shows 65,000 to 100,000 clones, 51% of them singletons. Sequenced input: NKG2D-high CD8+ T cells sorted from blood. Receptor source: a human donor with alopecia areata.

The gene calls are TRBV9 and TRBJ2-3; 8 nucleotides line up with TRBD2. The germline V gene has CDR1 SGDLS and CDR2 YYNGEE. Trimming cost V 3 bases and J 0 bases; bases outside gene matches: 3. The CDR3 has 15 residues. CDR3 in DNA: TGTGCCAGCAGCGCGATAGCGGGGAGCACAGATACGCAGTATTTT. Translating gives CASSAIAGSTDTQYF.

A few counts support this clone. The chain is built from TRBV11-2 and TRBJ2-2, with a tentative D call TRBD1 (6 bases). The CDR3 contains 15 residues. Germline loops: CDR1 SGHAT, CDR2 FQNNGV. V was pared by 3 bases and J by 4 bases, with 12 bases between. The CDR3 DNA follows: TGTGCCAGCAGCTTGTTAGGGGGAGCCACCGGGGAGCTGTTTTTT. It codes for CASSLLGGATGELFF.

The rearrangement uses TRBV7-8 and TRBJ2-2; D is undetermined. The CDR3 sequence is 13 residues long. Trimming pared 6 bases from V and 4 bases from J, leaving 9 bases between. From germline, CDR1 is SGHVS and CDR2 FQNEAQ. The CDR3 DNA follows: TGTGCCAGCAGTCTGACCAGCACCGGGGAGCTGTTTTTT. Translated, it gives CASSLTSTGELFF.

This clone has a handful of counts. The V call is TRBV27, the J call TRBJ2-7, with 8 bases fitting TRBD2. CDR3 size: 15 residues. Losses at the gene ends were 0 bases for V and 5 bases for J; bases not matched to a gene: 6. Germline assignment: CDR1 MNHEY and CDR2 SMNVEV (reference sequence). The CDR3 DNA is TGTGCCAGCAGTTTATCCGCGGGGGGAGGGAACGAGCAGTACTTC. Translated: CASSLSAGGGNEQYF.

This clone has just a few counts. This chain connects TRBV14 to TRBJ2-6, with D unresolved. CDR1 and CDR2 (germline): SGHDN, FVKESK. V was shortened by 6 bases and J by 1 base, with 19 bases between the two germline ends. The CDR3 runs 18 residues. CDR3 loop: CASRKEVAHPSGANVLTF. CDR3 in DNA: TGTGCCAGCAGAAAAGAGGTAGCACATCCTTCTGGGGCCAACGTCCTGACTTTC. The full variable domain, completed using reference TRBV14 and TRBJ2-6, is EAGVTQFPSHSVIEKGQTVTLRCDPISGHDNLYWYRRVMGKEIKFLLHFVKESKQDESGMPNNRFLAERTGGTYSTLKVQPAELEDSGVYFCASRKEVAHPSGANVLTFGAGSRLTVL.

The V call is TRBV29-1, the J call TRBJ2-1; D remains ambiguous. The germline V gene has CDR1 SQVTM and CDR2 ANQGSEA. The V and J ends lost 5 bases and 6 bases respectively, with 5 bases between them. The CDR3 totals 10 residues. The CDR3 bases are TGCAGCGTTAGACCCAATGAGCAGTTCTTC. It yields the protein CSVRPNEQFF.

The chain couples TRBV25-1 to TRBJ2-3, with 7 bases that match TRBD2. The CDR3 has 11 residues. Germline V CDR1 and CDR2: MGHDK, SYGVNS. CDR3 residues: CASIAGDTQYF. In DNA, the CDR3 is TGTGCTTCAATAGCGGGAGATACGCAGTATTTT.

The CDR3 bases are TGCAGCGTAGGACAGATGAACACTGAAGCTTTCTTT. Its translation is CSVGQMNTEAFF. The V call is TRBV29-1, the J call TRBJ1-1, with D perhaps matching TRBD1 (6 bases). This CDR3 spans 12 amino acids. Germline CDR1 reads SQVTM; CDR2 reads ANQGSEA. V lost 6 bases to trimming and J lost 0 bases, with 8 bases between them.

The V call is TRBV4-1, the J call TRBJ1-5; D is perhaps TRBD1 (5 bases). The CDR3 covers 14 residues. Germline V gene data show CDR1 as MGHRA and CDR2 as YSYEKL. The V end was cut by 4 bases, the J end by 1 base, with 8 bases between. The CDR3 loop reads CASSPGDSNQPQHF. The DNA of the CDR3 is TGCGCCAGCAGCCCCGGGGACAGCAATCAGCCCCAGCATTTT.

V is TRBV7-2 and J is TRBJ2-3; D gene unclear. The V gene lost 4 bases and the J gene lost 4 bases, with 6 bases spanning the gap. CDR1 is SGHTA, CDR2 FQGNSA, per germline. The CDR3 is 12 amino acids. CDR3 sequence reads: CASSSWPDTQYF. In DNA, the CDR3 is TGTGCCAGCAGCTCCTGGCCAGATACGCAGTATTTT.

This clone was seen a handful of times. The rearrangement joins TRBV30 to TRBJ2-3; 11 nucleotides agree with TRBD2. V was pared by 0 bases and J by 5 bases, with 4 bases of the junction left unmatched. The germline CDR1 and CDR2 sequences are GTSNPN and SVGIG (reference sequence). The CDR3 spans 15 residues. CDR3 nucleotides: TGTGCCTGGAGTGTTACTAGCGGGAGTGGAGATACGCAGTATTTT. Translation: CAWSVTSGSGDTQYF.

This clone was detected only once. The chain links TRBV2 to TRBJ2-7; the D gene could be TRBD1 or TRBD2 (5 bases each). This CDR3 contains 14 residues. Germline V lookup: CDR1 SNHLY, CDR2 FYNNEI. Deletions cut 6 bases from V and 1 base from J, with 13 bases between. In DNA, the CDR3 is TGTGCCAGCAGAGAGGGGTACAGTTCCTACGAGCAGTACTTC. It is translated as CASREGYSSYEQYF. Filled out from reference TRBV2 and TRBJ2-7, the complete variable domain reads EPEVTQTPSHQVTQMGQEVILRCVPISNHLYFYWYRQILGQKVEFLVSFYNNEISEKSEIFDDQFSVERPDGSNFTLKIRSTKLEDSAMYFCASREGYSSYEQYFGPGTRLTVT.

This sequence joins TRBV6-1 and TRBJ2-7, with 7 bases lining up with TRBD2. Trimming removed 1 base from V and 0 bases from J; junction bases left unmatched: 3. The CDR3 spans 15 residues. Germline V gene sequence: CDR1 MNHNS, CDR2 SASEGT. The CDR3 protein is CASSEGSGASYEQYF. In DNA, the CDR3 is TGTGCCAGCAGTGAAGGGAGCGGGGCCTCCTACGAGCAGTACTTC.

This clone was counted between two and nine times. The gene calls are TRBV5-1 and TRBJ2-7; 7 nucleotides agree with TRBD1. With V trimmed by 3 bases and J by 3 bases, 3 bases remained unmatched. The CDR3 sequence is 13 residues long. Germline V gene data show CDR1 as SGHRS and CDR2 as YFSETQ. The CDR3 DNA reads TGCGCCAGCAGCTCTGGACAGGTCTACGAGCAGTACTTC. Its protein is CASSSGQVYEQYF.

The chain couples TRBV5-6 to TRBJ2-1; D is unresolved. Germline CDR1 reads SGHDT; CDR2 reads YYEEEE. There are 14 residues in the CDR3. The germline V and J ends were trimmed by 3 bases and 7 bases, with 14 bases remaining between them. The CDR3 region is CASSSDRVGNEQFF. As DNA, the CDR3 is TGTGCCAGCAGCTCCGATCGGGTGGGAAATGAGCAGTTCTTC.